The present T cell receptor beta chain was sequenced within a study of post-analysis software for immune sequencing data. The study, taken as a whole, reports: Strong same-batch co-clustering of samples appeared with F measure clustering. There was significantly lower normalized Chao1 diversity in multiple sclerosis patients than in controls.

In the case of this clonotype: Its antigen is unknown.

Unique molecular identifiers were carried by the TCR beta cDNA libraries. TCRdb reprocessed the PCR reads via MiXCR and lists one record per CDR3 protein. The sample records 450,000 or so distinct CDR3 sequences, approximately 46% being singletons. The sequence was obtained from a girl between 10 and 17 years old with multiple sclerosis. The sample was blood.

CDR3 nucleotide sequence: TGCAGTGCTCAAAACCCTAAGGGCCTACTCAGCGGGAGGGCCTGGGAGACCCAGTACTTC. It translates to CSAQNPKGLLSGRAWETQYF. This chain connects TRBV20-1 to TRBJ2-5; 10 bases align to TRBD2. V shed 5 bases and J 5 bases; nucleotides not matched to a gene: 26. Germline V lookup: CDR1 DFQATT, CDR2 SNEGSKA (reference sequence). The CDR3 runs 20 residues.